This T cell receptor beta chain is from a study of beta chain features in type 1 diabetes. Study results and limitations: The cDNA sequencing approach could over-represent high-TCR-expressing cells. Insertions at VDJ junctions were less frequent in type 1 diabetes patients. These patients also deleted more nucleotides at the same junctions. Shorter TCRB CDR3s, moderately but significantly so, marked every one of the four CD4+ subsets in Type 1 diabetes patients.

V shed 2 bases, J shed 1 base, and the junction held 11 bases outside the gene matches. Germline V gene data show CDR1 as SGHNT and CDR2 as YYREEE (reference sequence). The length of the CDR3 is 17 residues. In regard to this clone: The antigen remains undetermined.

Reverse transcription of all isolated RNA meant that expressed TCRB transcripts were sequenced. Clones were read by immunoSEQ multiplex PCR, and TCRdb kept only the in-frame ones, dropping some. Here the sample spans around 170,000 clones, approximately 9% being singletons. CD45RO/CCR7/CD25/CD127/CD95/CD27 separated CD4+ naive, central memory, regulatory and stem cell-like memory cells by sorting. The V call is TRBV5-4, the J call TRBJ2-7; 8 nucleotides agree with TRBD2. This clonotype was sampled from a woman aged 18 to 35 in good health. Sequenced sample: central memory CD4+ T cells from blood. For the CDR3, the DNA is TGTGCCAGCAGCTTCCGGGAGGGATTATTTTCTTCCTACGAGCAGTACTTC. It encodes CASSFREGLFSSYEQYF. The variable domain in full, with the rest retrieved from reference TRBV5-4 and TRBJ2-7, is ETGVTQSPTHLIKTRGQQVTLRCSSQSGHNTVSWYQQALGQGPQFIFQYYREEENGRGNFPPRFSGLQFPNYSSELNVNALELDDSALYLCASSFREGLFSSYEQYFGPGTRLTVT.